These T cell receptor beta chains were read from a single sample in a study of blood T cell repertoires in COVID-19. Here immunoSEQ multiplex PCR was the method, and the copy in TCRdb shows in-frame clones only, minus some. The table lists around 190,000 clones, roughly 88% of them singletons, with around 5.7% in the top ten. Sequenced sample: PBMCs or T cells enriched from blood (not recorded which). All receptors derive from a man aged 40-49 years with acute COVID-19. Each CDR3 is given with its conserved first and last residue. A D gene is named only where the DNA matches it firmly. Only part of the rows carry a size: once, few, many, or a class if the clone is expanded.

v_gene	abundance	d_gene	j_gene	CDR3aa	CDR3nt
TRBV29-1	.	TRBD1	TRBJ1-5	CSVTRGNSNQPQHF	TGCAGCGTAACCAGGGGGAATAGCAATCAGCCCCAGCATTTT
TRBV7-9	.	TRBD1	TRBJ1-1	CASSIRQGPLSTEAFF	TGTGCCAGCAGCATTAGACAGGGCCCTTTGAGCACTGAAGCTTTCTTT
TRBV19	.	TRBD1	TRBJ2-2	CASSHLGTGNTGELFF	TGTGCCAGTAGTCACCTAGGGACAGGTAACACCGGGGAGCTGTTTTTT
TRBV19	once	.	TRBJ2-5	CASTGGTETQYF	TGTGCCAGTACAGGCGGGACGGAGACCCAGTACTTC
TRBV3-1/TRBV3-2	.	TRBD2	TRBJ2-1	CASSHLAVERVNEQFF	TGTGCCAGCAGCCACCTAGCGGTCGAGAGGGTGAATGAGCAGTTCTTC
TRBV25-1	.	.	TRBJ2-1	CASSAGASVYNEQFF	TGTGCCAGCAGTGCCGGGGCTAGCGTATACAATGAGCAGTTCTTC
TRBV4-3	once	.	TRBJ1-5	CASSQEGGQPQHF	TGCGCCAGCAGCCAAGAGGGCGGGCAGCCCCAGCATTTT
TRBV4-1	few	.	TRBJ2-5	CASSLEETQYF	TGCGCCAGCAGCCTAGAAGAGACCCAGTACTTC
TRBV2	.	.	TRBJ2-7	CASKNRAYEQYF	TGTGCCAGCAAGAACAGGGCCTACGAGCAGTACTTC
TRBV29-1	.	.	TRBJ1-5	CSVVAGGTTNQPQHF	TGCAGCGTTGTGGCCGGGGGGACGACCAATCAGCCCCAGCATTTT
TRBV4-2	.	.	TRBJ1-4	CASSPMGGTNEKLFF	TGTGCCAGCAGCCCCATGGGGGGGACTAATGAAAAACTGTTTTTT
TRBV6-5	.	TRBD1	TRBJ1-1	CASSYMTGEYTEAFF	TGTGCCAGCAGTTACATGACAGGGGAGTACACTGAAGCTTTCTTT
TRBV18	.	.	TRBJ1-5	CASSSTAGGPYQPQHF	TGTGCCAGCTCGTCTACTGCGGGGGGCCCGTACCAGCCCCAGCATTTT
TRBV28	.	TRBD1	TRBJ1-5	CASSPPTGVGQPQHF	TGTGCCAGCAGTCCACCCACAGGGGTCGGTCAGCCCCAGCATTTT
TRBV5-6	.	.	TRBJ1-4	CASSLAPGVKLFF	TGTGCCAGCAGCTTGGCCCCAGGGGTAAAACTGTTTTTT
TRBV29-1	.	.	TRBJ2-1	CSVETRDSTYNEQFF	TGCAGCGTTGAAACCCGGGACTCCACTTACAATGAGCAGTTCTTC
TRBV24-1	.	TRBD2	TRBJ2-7	CATSKGLAGVGEQYF	TGTGCCACGTCGAAAGGGCTAGCGGGAGTGGGCGAGCAGTACTTC
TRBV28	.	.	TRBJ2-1	CASSMLAQPGNEQFF	TGTGCCAGCAGTATGCTAGCTCAGCCCGGGAATGAGCAGTTCTTC
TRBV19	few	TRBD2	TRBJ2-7	CASSTLAGGEQYF	TGTGCCAGTAGTACACTAGCGGGAGGCGAGCAGTACTTC
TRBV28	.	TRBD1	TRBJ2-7	CASSGDSSYEQYF	TGTGCCAGCAGTGGGGACAGTTCCTACGAGCAGTACTTC
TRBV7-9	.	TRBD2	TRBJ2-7	CASSASGSSEQYF	TGTGCCAGCAGCGCTAGCGGGAGTAGCGAGCAGTACTTC
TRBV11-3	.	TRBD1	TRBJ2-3	CASSSQGSTDTQYF	TGTGCCAGCAGCTCACAGGGGAGCACAGATACGCAGTATTTT
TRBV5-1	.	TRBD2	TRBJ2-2	CASSFRGGPGELFF	TGCGCCAGCAGCTTCCGGGGGGGTCCCGGGGAGCTGTTTTTT
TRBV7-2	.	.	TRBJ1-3	CASSLEEGTGNTIYF	TGTGCCAGCAGCTTAGAGGAGGGGACTGGAAACACCATATATTTT
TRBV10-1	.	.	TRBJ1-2	CASSEGAYGYTF	TGCGCCAGCAGTGAAGGGGCCTATGGCTACACCTTC
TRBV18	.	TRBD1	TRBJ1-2	CASSPADREDYGYTF	TGTGCCAGCTCACCGGCGGACAGGGAGGACTATGGCTACACCTTC
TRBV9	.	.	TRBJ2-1	CASSDRGTVYNEQFF	TGTGCCAGCAGCGACCGCGGGACCGTTTACAATGAGCAGTTCTTC
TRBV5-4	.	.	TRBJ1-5	CASRDSGEQPQHF	TGTGCCAGTAGGGACTCGGGGGAGCAGCCCCAGCATTTT
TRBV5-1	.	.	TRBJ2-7	CASSYVTGAPGGEQYF	TGCGCCAGCAGCTATGTTACGGGAGCTCCCGGGGGAGAGCAGTACTTC
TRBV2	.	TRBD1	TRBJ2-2	CASRGQSTGELFF	TGTGCCAGCAGGGGACAGAGCACCGGGGAGCTGTTTTTT
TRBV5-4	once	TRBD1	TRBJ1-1	CASRSTGFTEAFF	TGTGCCAGCAGATCGACAGGGTTCACTGAAGCTTTCTTT
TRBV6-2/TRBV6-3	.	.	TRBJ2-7	CASSYLAVGYEQYF	TGTGCCAGCAGTTATTTAGCGGTCGGGTACGAGCAGTACTTC
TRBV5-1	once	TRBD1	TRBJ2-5	CASSSTLLTGGAYWETQYF	TGCGCCAGCAGCTCTACTTTATTGACAGGGGGCGCTTATTGGGAGACCCAGTACTTC
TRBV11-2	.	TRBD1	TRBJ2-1	CASSTRDRGPYNEQFF	TGTGCCAGCAGCACCCGGGACAGGGGTCCTTACAATGAGCAGTTCTTC
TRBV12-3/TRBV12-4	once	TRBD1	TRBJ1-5	CASSTGGNQPQHF	TGTGCCAGCAGTACAGGGGGCAATCAGCCCCAGCATTTT
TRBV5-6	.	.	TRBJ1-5	CASSLARQNSNQPQHF	TGTGCCAGCAGCTTGGCCAGGCAGAATAGCAATCAGCCCCAGCATTTT